This T cell receptor (beta chain) was identified in a study of early T cells in non-severe SARS-CoV-2 infection (dated by TCRdb to about 2021). Study-wide context: Because TCR sequencing was done on bulk RNA from unsorted whole blood, the alpha and beta chains could not be paired.

The study was a case-control design nested within a healthcare worker cohort in London, UK, with weekly nasopharyngeal swab PCR tests and blood sampling. Healthcare workers were enrolled in the week of the UK lockdown, from 23 to 31 March 2020, and were followed every week for up to roughly 15 weeks. Remarks on this clonotype: What antigen it recognizes has not been identified. Base qualities are not recorded, but no much larger clone differs from it by a single base.

Preparation of the library involved 5' RACE. The sequencing machine was a NextSeq 500. To correct for sequencing error and PCR bias, the TCR library protocol tagged individual cDNA molecules with unique molecular identifiers. TCR alpha and beta chains were both sequenced, and the abundances of alpha and beta sequences in each sample were closely correlated with each other. In the paper's pipeline: Decombinator V4 was used to annotate the V gene, J gene and CDR3 of the TCR sequences. Expanded TCRs were defined as changing significantly between any two time points under a Poisson model with p below 0.0001. TCR abundances were normalised to the total number of TCRs sequenced in each sample and reported as counts per million. MAIT TCRs were defined by TRAV1-2 paired with TRAJ12, TRAJ20 or TRAJ33, and iNKT TCRs by TRAV10 paired with TRAJ18. VDJdb, accessed 1 November 2021, was searched for CMV, EBV and SARS-CoV-2 annotated TCRs, excluding TCRs annotated for multiple antigens. Using fastp trimming at Q25 and MiXCR clonotype assembly, TCRdb reanalyzed the public sequencing data and kept in-frame beta chains. Identical CDR3 proteins give one entry, which carries the most common genes and DNA. These V and J calls rely on TCRdb rather than the paper's analysis. A total of tens of thousands of distinct CDR3 sequences appear in this sample, roughly 18% of them only once. 8.9% of the sample comes from the top ten.

According to the germline V gene, CDR1 reads MNHEY and CDR2 reads SVGEGT. A distance of 17 bases separates the germline ends of V and J, which lose 6 bases and 5 bases respectively. From its cysteine to its phenylalanine, the CDR3 spans 14 amino acids. Only the CDR3 DNA stays, 42 bases, in frame from base 1. Broader findings and caveats from the paper: VDJdb matching was skewed toward anti-spike CD8 responses, so virus-specific expansions were likely underestimated and private and CD4 specificities were missed.

The sequencing used whole blood, collected at baseline. The rearrangement combines TRBV6-2 or TRBV6-3 with TRBJ2-7; TRBD1 is perhaps the D gene, given 6 matching bases. The sequence was collected from an adult who was a healthcare worker with PCR-confirmed SARS-CoV-2 infection or an uninfected control (not recorded which). The sequenced DNA: TGTGCCAGCAGACCCAGGGGCGTGGTAGACGAGCAGTACTTC. Its coded protein is CASRPRGVVDEQYF.